This TCR beta chain was captured by sequencing in a study of T cells in Graves' hyperthyroidism and ophthalmopathy. This clonotype was seen many times. TCR beta CDR3 regions were amplified from RNA. A set of HTBI primers served as the primers for a first-round RT-PCR of the TCR CDR3. MiXCR, run by TCRdb on the multiplex PCR reads, gives a single entry per CDR3 protein. The repertoire includes more than 500,000 distinct CDR3 sequences, 15% to 20% of them detected once, and 3% to 4.5% sits in the top ten. With V trimmed by 6 bases and J by 2 bases, 3 bases remained unmatched. Per germline, CDR1 KGHSH and CDR2 LQKENI. This CDR3 has 14 amino acids.

This rearrangement joins TRBV18 to TRBJ2-1, with 8 bases identical to TRBD1. Sequences were obtained from blood. The receptor was derived from a woman in her twenties or thirties with Graves' hyperthyroidism. CDR3 loop: CASSGTGTYNEQFF. In DNA form, the CDR3 reads TGTGCCAGCTCCGGGACAGGCACCTACAATGAGCAGTTCTTC.